Shown below are 32 T cell receptor beta chains from a single sample sequenced in a study of blood T cells in healthy people across ages. Primed by a sample-barcoded 5' primer and a J-beta primer mix, a second PCR proceeded for 7 to 11 cycles. TCRdb redid the calling of the 5' RACE reads with MiXCR, one entry per CDR3 protein. The sample gives about 1.1 million distinct CDR3 sequences, less than 45% of which show up once; about 12% is in the top ten. Sequences were obtained from blood. The receptors stem from a man younger than 30 in good health.

This chain joins TRBV9 and TRBJ2-5; the D gene could be TRBD1 or TRBD2 (5 bases each). Germline loops: CDR1 SGDLS, CDR2 YYNGEE. V was cut by 4 bases and J by 11 bases, with 15 bases left in between. CDR3 length equals 12 residues. The CDR3 DNA sequence: TGTGCCAGCAGCCCTGAGGGGCATGAGCAGTACTTC. This encodes CASSPEGHEQYF.

The chain joins TRBV7-2 to TRBJ1-5, with 7 positions matching TRBD1. Looked up from germline, CDR1 is SGHTA and CDR2 is FQGNSA. The CDR3 is made up of 14 amino acids. V lost 6 bases to trimming and J lost 1 base; unmatched junction nucleotides: 3. The CDR3 region is CASSLDRSNQPQHF. Written as DNA, the CDR3 is TGTGCCAGCAGTCTGGACAGGAGCAATCAGCCCCAGCATTTT.

The chain uses TRBV20-1 and TRBJ1-2; 9 bases are shared with TRBD1. The germline V gene encodes CDR1 DFQATT and CDR2 SNEGSKA (reference sequence). This CDR3 has 16 residues. Trimming took 2 bases from V and 4 from J; bases not matched to a gene: 11. CDR3 sequence reads: CSARLVDRGRSYGYTF. The DNA for the CDR3 is TGCAGTGCTAGACTTGTGGACAGGGGACGGAGCTATGGCTACACCTTC.

The chain employs TRBV2 and TRBJ1-1; D possibly corresponds to TRBD1 (6 bases). The germline V gene has CDR1 SNHLY and CDR2 FYNNEI. Trimming left V 6 bases short and J 0 bases short, with 17 bases between. CDR3 size: 16 residues. CDR3 sequence reads: CASRIMTGLMNTEAFF. The CDR3 DNA sequence: TGTGCCAGCAGGATCATGACAGGACTCATGAACACTGAAGCTTTCTTT.

This clonotype showed up just a few times. This chain links TRBV6-2 or TRBV6-3 with TRBJ1-5; 7 nucleotides match TRBD1. J gave up 5 bases and V 0 bases, and 16 bases lay outside the gene matches. The length of the CDR3 is 19 residues. Germline CDR1 reads MNHEY; CDR2 reads SVGEGT. The chain's CDR3 is CASSYSQFAGDRRYQPQHF. The CDR3 DNA sequence: TGTGCCAGCAGTTACTCCCAATTTGCCGGGGACAGACGATATCAGCCCCAGCATTTT.

The chain links TRBV2 to TRBJ2-7; D is possibly TRBD2 (6 bases). The CDR3 contains 14 residues. Germline assignment: CDR1 SNHLY and CDR2 FYNNEI. Deletions cut 3 bases from V and 7 bases from J, with 16 bases between. This CDR3 is CASSEGTHYNEQYF. The CDR3 nucleotides are TGTGCCAGCAGTGAGGGGACTCACTACAATGAGCAGTACTTC.

This clonotype was detected only a few times. The J gene is TRBJ2-1, the V gene TRBV4-2, with unresolved D. Germline CDR1 LGHNA, CDR2 YNFKEQ. V shed 3 bases and J shed 2 bases, with 11 bases lying between them. The CDR3 is made up of 15 amino acids. CDR3 loop: CASSQDKVPYNEQFF. The CDR3 DNA follows: TGTGCCAGCAGCCAGGATAAGGTCCCCTACAATGAGCAGTTCTTC.

This clonotype showed up just a few times. The chain combines TRBV30 with TRBJ2-3, with 11 bases lining up with TRBD1. Trimming removed 5 bases from V and 1 base from J; junction bases left unmatched: 2. The CDR3 is 14 residues long. The germline V gene encodes CDR1 GTSNPN and CDR2 SVGIG (reference sequence). CDR3 amino acids: CAWGQGAGTDTQYF. Here the CDR3 DNA reads TGTGCCTGGGGACAGGGGGCCGGCACAGATACGCAGTATTTT.

The chain combines TRBV3-1 with TRBJ2-3; D may be TRBD2 (6 bases). Germline CDR1 reads LGHDT; CDR2 reads YNNKEL (reference sequence). CDR3 length: 16 residues. Trimming removed 4 bases at V and 9 bases at J, with 23 bases between. The CDR3 coding sequence is TGTGCCAGCAGCCGCGGATGGAGGGGCACAGATAAAACGCAGTATTTT. Translation: CASSRGWRGTDKTQYF.

The J gene is TRBJ1-1, the V gene TRBV6-2 or TRBV6-3; no firm D call. Trimming cost V 6 bases and J 1 base, with 12 bases left between them. This CDR3 is 14 amino acids long. Germline V gene data show CDR1 as MNHEY and CDR2 as SVGEGT. In nucleotides, the CDR3 is TGTGCCAGCAGGGGCGGACGGCCGAACACTGAAGCTTTCTTT. Residues: CASRGGRPNTEAFF.

This sequence joins TRBV9 and TRBJ2-1; 10 bases align to TRBD2. Trimming at V came to 3 bases and at J to 5 bases, leaving 5 bases not matched to a gene. The CDR3 covers 15 residues. The germline V gene has CDR1 SGDLS and CDR2 YYNGEE. The DNA of the CDR3 is TGTGCCAGCAGCGCGTCTAGCGGGGGTCACAATGAGCAGTTCTTC. This encodes CASSASSGGHNEQFF.

The chain employs TRBV6-7 and TRBJ2-2, with D tentatively TRBD1 (5 bases). TRBV6-7 is treated as an ORF (open reading frame) with a function not yet certain. This CDR3 spans 17 amino acids. Trimming pared 5 bases from V and 1 base from J, leaving 17 bases between. CDR3 residues: CASSDLYRWLNTGELFF. In DNA form, the CDR3 reads TGTGCCAGCAGTGACTTGTACAGGTGGCTGAACACCGGGGAGCTGTTTTTT.

The rearrangement links TRBV7-2 to TRBJ2-3; 12 bases align to TRBD2. CDR1 and CDR2 from the germline V gene are SGHTA and FQGNSA. The CDR3 contains 20 residues. After removal of 2 bases from V and 4 bases from J, the junction contained 16 bases not matched to a gene. CDR3 loop: CASSLKTMRLAGDSPDTQYF. The CDR3 coding sequence is TGTGCCAGCAGCTTAAAAACGATGCGACTAGCGGGGGATTCCCCAGATACGCAGTATTTT.

The chain has TRBV19 and TRBJ1-5; 8 positions match TRBD1. CDR1 and CDR2 (germline): LNHDA, SQIVND (reference sequence). Trimming took 5 bases from V and 0 from J; bases not matched to a gene: 3. The CDR3 extends over 15 amino acids. The CDR3 here is CASSWTGNSNQPQHF. In DNA, the CDR3 is TGTGCCAGTAGTTGGACAGGGAATAGCAATCAGCCCCAGCATTTT.

V gene TRBV5-1 combines with J gene TRBJ2-3; possible D gene TRBD1, 5 bases. CDR3 length equals 14 residues. Trimming cost V 5 bases and J 11 bases, with 21 bases left between them. The germline gives CDR1 SGHRS, CDR2 YFSETQ. The CDR3 is CASRPTETRSGQYF. The CDR3 DNA reads TGCGCCAGCAGACCGACAGAGACCCGTTCGGGGCAGTATTTT.

Remarks on this clonotype: This may come from a read error, since a much larger clone is one base off. This rearrangement joins TRBV7-2 to TRBJ1-2, with D unclear. The germline V gene encodes CDR1 SGHTA and CDR2 FQGNSA. Trimming took off 5 bases at V and 2 bases at J, with 15 bases between the two ends. CDR3 length: 15 amino acids. The CDR3 DNA is TGTGCCAGCAGCGCCCCCTCCCAGTTCAACTATGGCTACACCTTC. Translated: CASSAPSQFNYGYTF.

The CDR3 sequence: CSAPEPRRVQETQYF. The CDR3 nucleotides read TGCAGTGCTCCCGAACCACGACGGGTTCAAGAGACCCAGTACTTC. The gene calls are TRBV20-1 and TRBJ2-5, with D hard to call. V lost 5 bases to trimming and J lost 2 bases, with 18 bases between them. This CDR3 spans 15 amino acids. Germline CDR1 reads DFQATT; CDR2 reads SNEGSKA (reference sequence).

V gene TRBV14 combines with J gene TRBJ1-4; D gene uncertain. The CDR3 totals 16 residues. V lost 3 bases and J lost 4, with 15 bases in between. Germline values: CDR1 SGHDN, CDR2 FVKESK. The CDR3 is CASSHSMGLNNEKLFF. CDR3 coding DNA: TGTGCCAGCAGCCACTCGATGGGGTTAAATAATGAAAAACTGTTTTTT. Full variable domain (remainder filled in from reference TRBV14 and TRBJ1-4): EAGVTQFPSHSVIEKGQTVTLRCDPISGHDNLYWYRRVMGKEIKFLLHFVKESKQDESGMPNNRFLAERTGGTYSTLKVQPAELEDSGVYFCASSHSMGLNNEKLFFGSGTQLSVL.

V usage is TRBV20-1 and J usage is TRBJ2-6; no definite D call. The germline CDR1 and CDR2 sequences are DFQATT and SNEGSKA (reference sequence). This CDR3 contains 14 residues. V lost 0 bases to trimming and J lost 2 bases, with 5 bases between them. CDR3 coding DNA: TGCAGTGCTAGAGATCCAGCTGGGGCCAACGTCCTGACTTTC. This encodes CSARDPAGANVLTF.

This clonotype was picked up a small number of times. The rearrangement uses TRBV6-2 or TRBV6-3 and TRBJ2-5; 9 nucleotides line up with TRBD2. Per the germline V gene, CDR1 is MNHEY and CDR2 is SVGEGT. This CDR3 is built from 14 residues. Germline trimming cut 5 bases from V and 2 bases from J; bases unmatched to any gene: 3. This chain's CDR3 is CASSTSGLQETQYF. The DNA for the CDR3 is TGTGCCAGCAGTACTAGCGGGCTACAAGAGACCCAGTACTTC.

Comments on this clonotype: The junction and the germline gene differ at one end; a read error may be behind it. V gene TRBV5-1 combines with J gene TRBJ1-1; weak D call: TRBD1 (6 bases). The CDR3 extends over 15 amino acids. Germline assignment: CDR1 SGHRS and CDR2 YFSETQ. The CDR3 DNA is TGCGCCTGCAGCTTTGGCCTTTCGGCAGGGGATGAAGCTTTCTTT. Its protein product is CACSFGLSAGDEAFF.

The genes are TRBV29-1 and TRBJ1-1; 10 nucleotides align to TRBD1. This CDR3 contains 13 residues. In germline, CDR1 is SQVTM, CDR2 ANQGSEA. V shed 4 bases, J shed 5 bases, and the junction held 4 bases outside the gene matches. CDR3 coding DNA: TGCAGCGTTGTAGGACAGGGGGTAACTGAAGCTTTCTTT. Encoded protein: CSVVGQGVTEAFF. The full variable domain, in which reference TRBV29-1 and TRBJ1-1 provide the parts outside the CDR3, is SAVISQKPSRDICQRGTSLTIQCQVDSQVTMMFWYRQQPGQSLTLIATANQGSEATYESGFVIDKFPISRPNLTFSTLTVSNMSPEDSSIYLCSVVGQGVTEAFFGQGTRLTVV.

The V call is TRBV12-3 or TRBV12-4, the J call TRBJ1-2; possible D gene TRBD1, 5 bases. The CDR3 is made up of 13 amino acids. V was clipped by 5 bases and J by 4 bases, with 11 bases between them. The CDR3 nucleotides read TGTGCCAGCAGTCCCGACAGCGCCTATGGCTACACCTTC. It translates to CASSPDSAYGYTF.

V is TRBV5-6 and J is TRBJ2-2; D uncertain. This CDR3 has 15 residues. Trimming removed 0 bases at V and 5 bases at J, with 11 bases between. CDR1 is SGHDT and CDR2 is YYEEEE in the germline V gene. CDR3 coding DNA: TGTGCCAGCAGCTTGGCCAAGGGTAAAACCGGGGAGCTGTTTTTT. It specifies CASSLAKGKTGELFF.

The chain combines TRBV20-1 with TRBJ2-2, with no clear D. CDR1 is DFQATT, CDR2 SNEGSKA, per germline (reference sequence). The V end was cut by 0 bases, the J end by 8 bases, with 7 bases between. This CDR3 spans 12 amino acids. CDR3 in amino acids: CSARDPNGELFF. As DNA, the CDR3 is TGCAGTGCTAGAGATCCGAATGGGGAGCTGTTTTTT.

This clonotype has a handful of counts. This chain links TRBV4-3 with TRBJ1-1; D is uncertain. This CDR3 has 14 residues. Germline-derived CDR1 and CDR2 are LGHNA and YSLEER. Trimming stripped 4 bases from V and 1 base from J, with 10 bases between. In DNA, the CDR3 is TGCGCCAGCAGCCCCAGTCTAGCGAACACTGAAGCTTTCTTT. This sequence encodes CASSPSLANTEAFF.

Comments on this clonotype: A read error may produce the germline difference seen at one junction end. The chain couples TRBV27 to TRBJ2-1, with 14 bases matching TRBD2. The CDR3 has 21 residues. The germline V gene has CDR1 MNHEY and CDR2 SMNVEV (reference sequence). The CDR3 DNA is TGTGCCAGCAGTTTATCGTTTGGTGGACTAGCGGGGGGCACACACTACAATGAGCGGTTCTTC. Translating gives CASSLSFGGLAGGTHYNERFF.

As regards this clonotype: Its ends do not fully match the called genes, so a read error is possible. The V call is TRBV7-2, the J call TRBJ2-1; D is perhaps TRBD1 or TRBD2 (6 bases each). Germline V gives CDR1 SGHTA, CDR2 FQGNSA. There are 15 residues in the CDR3. CDR3 sequence reads: CASRKGGQTYNAQFF. For the CDR3, the DNA is TGTGCCAGCAGAAAAGGGGGGCAAACCTACAATGCGCAGTTCTTC. Drawing the rest from reference TRBV7-2 and TRBJ2-1, the complete variable domain is GAGVSQSPSNKVTEKGKDVELRCDPISGHTALYWYRQSLGQGLEFLIYFQGNSAPDKSGLPSDRFSAERTGGSVSTLTIQRTQQEDSAVYLCASRKGGQTYNAQFFGPGTRLTVL.

The chain has TRBV20-1 and TRBJ2-7; D possibly corresponds to TRBD1 (6 bases). Gene TRBJ2-5 matches the end of the DNA better, so the J call may be wrong. Per germline, CDR1 DFQATT and CDR2 SNEGSKA (reference sequence). This CDR3 is built from 16 residues. CDR3 DNA sequence: TGCAGTGCTTGCCAACTCCTGCTGGGGGCGGCAGAGACCCAGTACTTC. Its translation: CSACQLLLGAAETQYF.

The J gene is TRBJ2-3, the V gene TRBV15; D may match TRBD1 or TRBD2 (5 bases each). Germline V gene lookup returns CDR1 LNHNV and CDR2 YYDKDF (reference sequence). CDR3 size: 16 residues. V was cut by 4 bases and J by 0 bases, with 14 bases left in between. CDR3 DNA sequence: TGTGCCACCAGCACCCGGACGGGGCCTAGCACAGATACGCAGTATTTT. This gives the protein CATSTRTGPSTDTQYF.

The DNA for the CDR3 is TGCGCCAGCAGCTTGGGACAGGAGGATGAAAAACTGTTTTTT. Protein sequence: CASSLGQEDEKLFF. This rearrangement joins TRBV5-1 to TRBJ1-4; perhaps TRBD1 as D (6 bases). This CDR3 is built from 14 residues. In germline, CDR1 is SGHRS, CDR2 YFSETQ. V lost 0 bases, J lost 6 bases, and 9 bases lay in between.

This clonotype has more than one count but fewer than ten. J is TRBJ1-6 and V is TRBV5-1, with 7 nucleotides matching TRBD1. Trimming removed 1 base from V and 5 bases from J; junction bases left unmatched: 12. Germline-derived CDR1 and CDR2 are SGHRS and YFSETQ. CDR3 length: 18 amino acids. CDR3 DNA sequence: TGCGCCAGCAGCTTGACCGTCCTCGTCCAGGGGGATAATTCACCCCTCCACTTT. Protein: CASSLTVLVQGDNSPLHF.